What follows describes a single TCR beta chain. Under the authors' procedure: Reference gene primer amplification gave estimated nucleated cell counts. The repertoire was sequenced with immunoSEQ multiplex PCR; TCRdb's copy has only in-frame clones and lacks some. V, J and clone size reflect that table, while D and trimming were determined from the DNA. The sample yields nearly 95,000 clones, roughly 84% seen once. The data were taken from a study of blood T cell repertoires in COVID-19. Across the whole study: The samples span acute and convalescent COVID-19 from the United States, Italy and Spain. Nucleic acid was either cDNA or gDNA, and it came from T cells, B-cell-depleted T cells, or PBMCs.

The sample was peripheral blood. The receptor was derived from a woman of 80 years or more with acute or convalescent COVID-19.

The CDR3 is CASSMPPGKETQYF. In nucleotides, the CDR3 is TGTGCCAGTAGTATGCCCCCGGGAAAAGAGACCCAGTACTTC. V gene TRBV19 combines with J gene TRBJ2-5; maybe TRBD2 (5 bases). Germline CDR1 LNHDA, CDR2 SQIVND (reference sequence). This CDR3 contains 14 residues. V lost 3 bases, J lost 3 bases, and 11 bases lay in between.